A selection of T cell receptor beta chains follows, all from one sample in a study of T cell changes during pregnancy in multiple sclerosis. Repertoires were generated with immunoSEQ multiplex PCR, while TCRdb's copy carries only in-frame clones and drops some. Of 50,000 or so clones in the sample, about nine tenths were seen once. Material: CD4+ T cells from peripheral blood mononuclear cells, obtained after pregnancy. These receptors originate from a female donor with multiple sclerosis, enrolled in a pregnancy study. CDR3s include the opening cysteine and the closing phenylalanine or tryptophan. The D gene is left open where the match is weak.

len | d_gene | j_gene | v_gene | CDR3nt | CDR3aa
16 | NA | TRBJ2-7 | TRBV11-2 | TGTGCCAGCAGCTTAGTCACGATAACAGGGGAGGACGAGCAGTACTTC | CASSLVTITGEDEQYF
13 | NA | TRBJ2-1 | TRBV7-2 | TGTGCCAGCACCGGGAGCTCCTACAATGAGCAGTTCTTC | CASTGSSYNEQFF
16 | TRBD1 | TRBJ2-7 | TRBV9 | TGTGCCAGCAGCCTGCTATGGGACAGGGACTCCTACGAGCAGTACTTC | CASSLLWDRDSYEQYF
15 | TRBD1 | TRBJ2-7 | TRBV4-2 | TGTGCCAGCAGCCAAGATCTTGGGACAGACTACGAGCAGTACTTC | CASSQDLGTDYEQYF
18 | TRBD2 | TRBJ2-3 | TRBV6-1 | TGTGCCAGCAGTGAAGAGACTAGCGGGAGGGCAAGCACAGATACGCAGTATTTT | CASSEETSGRASTDTQYF
14 | NA | TRBJ1-2 | TRBV2 | TGTGCCTCTCGTCCCAGGGGAGGGAACTATGGCTACACCTTC | CASRPRGGNYGYTF
15 | TRBD2 | TRBJ2-5 | TRBV19 | TGTGCCAGTGCCCTCGGGTCCGGGGGGAAGGAGACCCAGTACTTC | CASALGSGGKETQYF
15 | TRBD1 | TRBJ1-1 | TRBV28 | TGTGCCAGCAGTTTTAGGAGGGCAGGGGGCACTGAAGCTTTCTTT | CASSFRRAGGTEAFF
16 | NA | TRBJ1-2 | TRBV7-2 | TGTGCCAGCAGTCCCAATGGGGGGGCAACCAACTATGGCTACACCTTC | CASSPNGGATNYGYTF
13 | NA | TRBJ2-1 | TRBV5-5 | TGTGCCAGCAGCTTGGGTCCAGACAATGAGCAGTTCTTC | CASSLGPDNEQFF
15 | NA | TRBJ1-1 | TRBV7-9 | TGTGCCAGCAGCTCCGAGACAACCATGAACACTGAAGCTTTCTTT | CASSSETTMNTEAFF
14 | TRBD1 | TRBJ2-4 | TRBV11-2 | TGTGCCAGCAGCCTGGGACAGGGAGGGAGCATTCAGTACTTC | CASSLGQGGSIQYF
14 | NA | TRBJ1-2 | TRBV28 | TGTGCCAGCAGTCTTACACGGGGGAGTGCTGGCTACACCTTC | CASSLTRGSAGYTF
17 | NA | TRBJ1-5 | TRBV5-5 | TGTGCCAGCAGCACGGGACACCAAGACTATAGCAATCAGCCCCAGCATTTT | CASSTGHQDYSNQPQHF
17 | TRBD1 | TRBJ2-7 | TRBV2 | TGTGCCAGCAGTGGAGTGGTCCTATGGGACAGGGCCTACGAGCAGTACTTC | CASSGVVLWDRAYEQYF
12 | NA | TRBJ2-7 | TRBV2 | TGTGCCAGCAGACCAGACAGCTACGAGCAGTACTTC | CASRPDSYEQYF
14 | NA | TRBJ2-3 | TRBV5-1 | TGCGCCAGCAGCTTAGGCGGCGCCACAGATACGCAGTATTTT | CASSLGGATDTQYF
18 | TRBD2 | TRBJ2-1 | TRBV5-1 | TGCGCCAGCACCCCGGGACTAGCGGGAGGAGGCTCCTACAATGAGCAGTTCTTC | CASTPGLAGGGSYNEQFF